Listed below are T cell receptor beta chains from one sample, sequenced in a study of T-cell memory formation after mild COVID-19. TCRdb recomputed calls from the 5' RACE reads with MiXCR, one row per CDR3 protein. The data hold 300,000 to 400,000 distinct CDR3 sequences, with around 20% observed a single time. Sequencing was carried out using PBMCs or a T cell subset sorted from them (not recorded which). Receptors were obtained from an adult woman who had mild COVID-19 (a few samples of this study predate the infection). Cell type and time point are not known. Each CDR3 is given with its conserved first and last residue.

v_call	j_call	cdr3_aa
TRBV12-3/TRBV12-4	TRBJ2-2	CASSLEWGELFF
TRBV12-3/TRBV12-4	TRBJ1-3	CASSRQRAGNTIYF
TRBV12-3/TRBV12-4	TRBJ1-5	CASSARRGKVMSNQPQHF
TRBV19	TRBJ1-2	CASSSDYGYTF
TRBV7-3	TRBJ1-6	CASSLTPQTGGGYSPLHF
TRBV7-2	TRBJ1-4	CASRPGGVNEKLFF
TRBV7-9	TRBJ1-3	CASSRIPTEAGNTIYF
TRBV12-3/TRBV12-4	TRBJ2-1	CASSFVEQFF
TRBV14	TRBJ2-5	CASSQIKLAGVSQETQYF
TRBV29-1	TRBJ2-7	CSVEDLVEQYF
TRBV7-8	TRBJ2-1	CASSFPASGSIDEQFF
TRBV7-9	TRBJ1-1	CASSLPGLSTEAFF
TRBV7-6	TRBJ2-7	CASSSYSTYEQYF
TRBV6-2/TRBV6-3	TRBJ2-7	CASMYPTYEQYF
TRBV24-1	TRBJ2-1	CATSGVTGTYNEQFF
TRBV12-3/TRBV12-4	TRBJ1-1	CASSPSRGNTEAFF
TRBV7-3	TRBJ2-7	CASSLNPGRGRLNEQYF
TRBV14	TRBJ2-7	CASSQGTGSYEQYF
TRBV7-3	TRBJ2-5	CASSLGLAAFQETQYF
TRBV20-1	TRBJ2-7	CSARDIGGPSSYEQYF
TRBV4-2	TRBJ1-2	CASSQDWGNDGYTF
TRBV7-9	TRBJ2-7	CASSFVRDYEQYF